Presented here are 14 T cell receptor beta chains from one specimen sequenced in a study of T cells after yellow fever vaccination. Each CDR3 protein gets one entry after TCRdb re-called the 5' RACE reads with MiXCR. The table has a few hundred thousand distinct CDR3 sequences, 6.9% seen once; the top ten hold 0.65% to 0.9%. The source material was CD4+ T cells sorted from PBMCs, sampled 15 days after the yellow fever booster vaccination. The receptors derive from a man younger than 45 who received the YFV17D yellow fever vaccine.

The CDR3 coding sequence is TGTGCCAGCAGCCCGACAGGGACAGGGGAAAAGAGTTACACCTTC. Protein product: CASSPTGTGEKSYTF. J is TRBJ1-2 and V is TRBV25-1; TRBD1 matches at 10 bases. V trimming: 6 bases; J trimming: 11 bases; junction bases outside the gene matches: 15. Per the germline V gene, CDR1 is MGHDK and CDR2 is SYGVNS. CDR3 length: 15 amino acids.

Comment on this clonotype: A single base separates this from a much larger clone, so it may be a read error. The gene calls are TRBV20-1 and TRBJ2-3, with a possible D match to TRBD1 (5 bases). With 6 bases removed from V and 1 base from J, the gap between germline ends came to 14 bases. The CDR3 sequence is 14 residues long. The germline gives CDR1 DFQATT, CDR2 SNEGSKA (reference sequence). The CDR3 protein is CSARRWGGTDTQYF. The CDR3 bases are TGCAGTGCGAGAAGGTGGGGCGGCACAGATACGCAGTATTTT.

This clonotype has only a few counts. V gene TRBV7-9 combines with J gene TRBJ2-1, with a weak D call TRBD2 (6 bases). Germline V gene data show CDR1 as SEHNR and CDR2 as FQNEAQ (reference sequence). CDR3 length: 15 amino acids. V lost 3 bases and J lost 3, with 12 bases in between. The CDR3 spells CASSLTGVVYNEQFF. CDR3 in DNA: TGTGCCAGCAGCTTGACGGGAGTGGTCTACAATGAGCAGTTCTTC.

This clonotype was seen repeatedly, ten times or more. The CDR3 DNA reads TGTGCCAGTAGTAGGGAGGGCCATCGTTCCAATGAGCAGTTCTTC. Translated: CASSREGHRSNEQFF. The V gene is TRBV19, the J gene TRBJ2-1, with TRBD2 matching over 7 bases. The CDR3 consists of 15 residues. Germline assignment: CDR1 LNHDA and CDR2 SQIVND (reference sequence). Germline trimming cut 4 bases from V and 6 bases from J; bases unmatched to any gene: 9.

The chain has TRBV11-2 and TRBJ1-5, with D maybe TRBD1 (6 bases). This CDR3 spans 17 amino acids. Germline CDR1 is SGHAT and CDR2 is FQNNGV. The V gene lost 4 bases and the J gene lost 0 bases, with 16 bases spanning the gap. The CDR3 coding sequence is TGTGCCAGCAGCTCGAAAGCCGGGGGCAATAGCAATCAGCCCCAGCATTTT. This gives the protein CASSSKAGGNSNQPQHF.

This clonotype occurred a few times. The rearrangement uses TRBV7-3 and TRBJ2-5; D remains unclear. CDR1 and CDR2 from the germline V gene are SGHTA and FQGTGA. The CDR3 is 13 amino acids. Trimming removed 4 bases at V and 1 base at J, with 7 bases between. CDR3 bases: TGTGCCAGCAGCTACCAGATCCAAGAGACCCAGTACTTC. Translation: CASSYQIQETQYF.

This clonotype appeared many times. The genes are TRBV7-2 and TRBJ2-1; D perhaps matches TRBD2 (5 bases). V gave up 5 bases and J gave up 0 bases, with 14 bases separating them. From germline, CDR1 is SGHTA and CDR2 FQGNSA. The CDR3 is 16 amino acids. The chain's CDR3 is CASSASSGSSYNEQFF. In DNA, the CDR3 is TGTGCCAGCAGCGCTTCAAGCGGAAGCTCCTACAATGAGCAGTTCTTC.

This clonotype was counted only a few times. The V call is TRBV20-1, the J call TRBJ2-3, with 11 positions matching TRBD2. The CDR3 is 16 amino acids. Trimming removed 3 bases from V and 5 bases from J; junction bases left unmatched: 10. The V gene's germline CDR1 is DFQATT and CDR2 SNEGSKA (reference sequence). CDR3 DNA: TGCAGTGCTAGCTTGGCTAGCGGGAGGCGGGAAGATACGCAGTATTTT. Protein sequence: CSASLASGRREDTQYF.

This clonotype was observed many times. The V and J genes are TRBV6-2 or TRBV6-3 and TRBJ2-7; 10 nucleotides align to TRBD2. The CDR3 runs 13 residues. CDR1 is MNHEY and CDR2 is SVGEGT in the germline V gene. V dropped 6 bases and J dropped 4; count of bases not matched to a gene: 3. CDR3 sequence reads: CASRSSGSYEQYF. Written as DNA, the CDR3 is TGTGCCAGCAGGTCTAGCGGGAGTTACGAGCAGTACTTC.

This clonotype occurred a few times. This chain links TRBV10-3 with TRBJ1-5, with D maybe TRBD1 (5 bases). Germline CDR1 and CDR2: ENHRY and SYGVKD. The CDR3 length is 17 residues. V was trimmed by 6 bases and J by 1 base, leaving 19 bases between them. For the CDR3, the DNA is TGTGCCATCAGCGCTACAGGTCTCCCCGGAAGCAATCAGCCCCAGCATTTT. It is translated as CAISATGLPGSNQPQHF.

This clonotype was observed a handful of times. The chain uses TRBV29-1 and TRBJ2-3; D may be TRBD1 (6 bases). The CDR3 is made up of 15 amino acids. The germline V gene has CDR1 SQVTM and CDR2 ANQGSEA. The ends were cut back, 2 bases at V and 1 base at J, with 13 bases in the middle. This chain's CDR3 is CSVERGTPGTDTQYF. The CDR3 region has the DNA TGCAGCGTTGAAAGGGGGACCCCTGGCACAGATACGCAGTATTTT.

This clonotype has a count of ten or more. The rearrangement links TRBV6-5 to TRBJ2-2, with no clear D. This CDR3 comprises 12 residues. Germline V gene data show CDR1 as MNHEY and CDR2 as SVGAGI. V was shortened by 2 bases and J by 7 bases, with 5 bases between the two germline ends. CDR3 nucleotide sequence: TGTGCCAGCAGTTACCGAGGCGGGGAGCTGTTTTTT. Amino acids: CASSYRGGELFF.

Only a few counts were recorded for this clonotype. V is TRBV7-6 and J is TRBJ2-3; TRBD2 matches at 15 bases. Unmatched junction bases numbered 7, after V lost 3 bases and J lost 6 bases. The CDR3 totals 17 residues. Germline V gives CDR1 SGHVS, CDR2 FNYEAQ. In DNA form, the CDR3 reads TGTGCCAGCAGCTTTGGACTAGCGGGAGGGAGGGTGGATACGCAGTATTTT. It translates to CASSFGLAGGRVDTQYF. Full variable domain (rest looked up from reference TRBV7-6 and TRBJ2-3): GAGVSQSPRYKVTKRGQDVALRCDPISGHVSLYWYRQALGQGPEFLTYFNYEAQQDKSGLPNDRFSAERPEGSISTLTIQRTEQRDSAMYRCASSFGLAGGRVDTQYFGPGTRLTVL.

The genes are TRBV4-3 and TRBJ2-5; 12 bases match TRBD1. The CDR3 has 14 amino acids. Germline CDR1 is LGHNA and CDR2 is YSLEER. J lost 5 bases, V lost 4 bases, and 2 bases had no gene match. The CDR3 reads CASSRDRGPETQYF. The CDR3 bases are TGCGCCAGCAGCCGGGACAGGGGGCCTGAGACCCAGTACTTC.